Below are 30 T cell receptor beta chains sequenced from a single sample in a study of cytomegalovirus exposure and HLA in healthy donors. Clones were read by immunoSEQ multiplex PCR, and TCRdb kept only the in-frame ones, dropping some. The table records tens of thousands of clones, roughly 95% of them present only once. Material: PBMCs. The source of these receptors is a man between 18 and 29 years old in good health and CMV-seropositive.

The rearrangement joins TRBV7-9 to TRBJ2-1; D is undetermined. The CDR3 contains 11 residues. Germline V gene lookup returns CDR1 SEHNR and CDR2 FQNEAQ (reference sequence). Trimming cost V 5 bases and J 8 bases, with 7 bases left between them. CDR3 in DNA: TGTGCCAGCAGCCATCAGGATGAGCAGTTCTTC. Its protein is CASSHQDEQFF.

V and J are TRBV18 and TRBJ1-2; TRBD1 agrees at 7 bases. J lost 2 bases, V lost 1 base, and 1 base had no gene match. Germline V lookup: CDR1 KGHSH, CDR2 LQKENI. The CDR3 covers 14 residues. This CDR3 reads CASSPQDRNYGYTF. The CDR3 DNA follows: TGTGCCAGCTCACCACAGGACAGGAACTATGGCTACACCTTC.

V usage is TRBV7-2 and J usage is TRBJ2-7; D might be TRBD2 (5 bases). The CDR3 contains 15 residues. Germline lookup yields CDR1 SGHTA and CDR2 FQGNSA. Deletions cut 0 bases from V and 3 bases from J, with 12 bases between. Written as DNA, the CDR3 is TGTGCCAGCAGCTTAGCGAGGGCGGAGTACTACGAGCAGTACTTC. Its translation: CASSLARAEYYEQYF.

Concerning this clone itself: A read error may account for a junction end that differs from germline. The rearrangement links TRBV6-1 to TRBJ2-6; 8 bases map to TRBD1. CDR1 is MNHNS, CDR2 SASEGT, per germline. The CDR3 runs to 15 residues. CDR3 residues: CASSGQGAGTNVLTF. The CDR3 DNA follows: TGTGCCAGCAGTGGTCAGGGGGCTGGGACCAACGTCCTGACTTTC.

The chain uses TRBV27 and TRBJ1-1; D ambiguous. V shed 3 bases and J shed 1 base, with 12 bases lying between them. Germline CDR1 is MNHEY and CDR2 is SMNVEV (reference sequence). This CDR3 has 15 residues. The CDR3 nucleotides read TGTGCCAGCAGTTTTAGCGGGGAGGGGAACACTGAAGCTTTCTTT. This encodes CASSFSGEGNTEAFF.

J is TRBJ2-7 and V is TRBV11-2, with D hard to call. CDR1 and CDR2 from the germline V gene are SGHAT and FQNNGV. The ends were cut back, 5 bases at V and 7 bases at J, with 18 bases in the middle. The CDR3 is 14 amino acids. The CDR3 coding sequence is TGTGCCAGCAGCCCCTCGTTCAGGTTGGGTGAGCAGTACTTC. It codes for CASSPSFRLGEQYF.

The chain is built from TRBV5-1 and TRBJ1-4, with TRBD1 matching over 8 bases. Germline V gene data show CDR1 as SGHRS and CDR2 as YFSETQ. This CDR3 has 17 amino acids. Germline trimming cut 0 bases from V and 4 bases from J; bases unmatched to any gene: 8. CDR3 region: CASSLEGGGQGNEKLFF. CDR3 bases: TGCGCCAGCAGCTTGGAAGGCGGCGGACAGGGTAATGAAAAACTGTTTTTT.

V is TRBV5-1 and J is TRBJ2-7; 7 nucleotides agree with TRBD1. Germline values: CDR1 SGHRS, CDR2 YFSETQ. This CDR3 is 15 amino acids long. Germline trimming cut 0 bases from V and 3 bases from J; bases unmatched to any gene: 6. For the CDR3, the DNA is TGCGCCAGCAGCTTGGGAAGGGGGCCCATCTACGAGCAGTACTTC. Translating gives CASSLGRGPIYEQYF.

This clone has just one count. The rearrangement joins TRBV7-8 to TRBJ1-3; tentative D call: TRBD1 (5 bases). V lost 3 bases and J lost 0, with 12 bases in between. The CDR3 runs to 16 residues. Germline V gives CDR1 SGHVS, CDR2 FQNEAQ. CDR3 nucleotide sequence: TGTGCCAGCAGCTTTCAAGGGGAAACCTCTGGAAACACCATATATTTT. Its translation is CASSFQGETSGNTIYF. The full variable domain, with the rest looked up from reference TRBV7-8 and TRBJ1-3, is GAGVSQSPRYKVAKRGQDVALRCDPISGHVSLFWYQQALGQGPEFLTYFQNEAQLDKSGLPSDRFFAERPEGSVSTLKIQRTQQEDSAVYLCASSFQGETSGNTIYFGEGSWLTVV.

The chain employs TRBV5-4 and TRBJ2-3, with TRBD2 matching 12 bases. The germline V gene has CDR1 SGHNT and CDR2 YYREEE (reference sequence). With 4 bases clipped from V and 0 bases from J, the junction kept 3 bases outside the gene matches. This CDR3 contains 16 residues. The CDR3 DNA sequence: TGTGCCAGCAGCCGAGGGACTAGCGGGAGCACAGATACGCAGTATTTT. Its translation: CASSRGTSGSTDTQYF.

The chain employs TRBV7-9 and TRBJ1-1; the D is unclear. Germline lookup yields CDR1 SEHNR and CDR2 FQNEAQ (reference sequence). The CDR3 has 15 amino acids. The V and J ends lost 0 bases and 2 bases respectively, with 10 bases between them. CDR3 DNA: TGTGCCAGCAGCTTAGCGCGGGTTGGAAACACTGAAGCTTTCTTT. Protein product: CASSLARVGNTEAFF.

This chain joins TRBV13 and TRBJ2-6, with D tentatively TRBD2 (6 bases). Germline V lookup: CDR1 PRHDT, CDR2 FYEKMQ (reference sequence). Trimming cost V 8 bases and J 0 bases, with 26 bases left between them. This CDR3 comprises 20 residues. The CDR3 protein is CASFGGGLVTDDSGANVLTF. CDR3 in DNA: TGTGCCAGCTTCGGGGGAGGTCTCGTAACGGACGACTCTGGGGCCAACGTCCTGACTTTC.

The chain employs TRBV5-1 and TRBJ2-7; D remains unclear. V was clipped by 4 bases and J by 3 bases, with 14 bases between them. This CDR3 is 14 amino acids long. The germline V gene encodes CDR1 SGHRS and CDR2 YFSETQ. The CDR3 DNA is TGCGCCAGCAGCGAGAGAGCGCCCAACTACGAGCAGTACTTC. It encodes CASSERAPNYEQYF.

The J gene is TRBJ1-1, the V gene TRBV27; TRBD1 matches 9 bases. Germline V lookup: CDR1 MNHEY, CDR2 SMNVEV (reference sequence). This CDR3 is built from 15 residues. V shed 6 bases, J shed 1 base, and the junction held 6 bases outside the gene matches. CDR3: CASRVIQGANTEAFF. CDR3 DNA sequence: TGTGCCAGCAGAGTTATACAGGGGGCGAACACTGAAGCTTTCTTT.

The V and J genes are TRBV28 and TRBJ1-1; 11 bases match TRBD1. Germline V gene sequence: CDR1 MDHEN, CDR2 SYDVKM. V shed 6 bases and J 4 bases; nucleotides not matched to a gene: 4. The CDR3 runs to 14 residues. In nucleotides, the CDR3 is TGTGCCAGCAGAACCGGGACAGGGGGCACTGAAGCTTTCTTT. Its protein product is CASRTGTGGTEAFF.

The chain has TRBV9 and TRBJ2-1; D possibly corresponds to TRBD2 (6 bases). The CDR3 loop spans 15 amino acids. In germline, CDR1 is SGDLS, CDR2 YYNGEE. V shed 3 bases and J shed 7 bases, with 17 bases lying between them. The CDR3 loop reads CASSGRDLRGNEQFF. CDR3 sequence (DNA): TGTGCCAGCAGCGGAAGGGACCTACGGGGGAATGAGCAGTTCTTC. Full variable domain (remainder filled in from reference TRBV9 and TRBJ2-1): DSGVTQTPKHLITATGQRVTLRCSPRSGDLSVYWYQQSLDQGLQFLIQYYNGEERAKGNILERFSAQQFPDLHSELNLSSLELGDSALYFCASSGRDLRGNEQFFGPGTRLTVL.

The J gene is TRBJ1-2, the V gene TRBV7-9; tentatively, D is TRBD1 (5 bases). This CDR3 region has 12 residues. V lost 4 bases and J lost 14, with 17 bases in between. Per germline, CDR1 SEHNR and CDR2 FQNEAQ (reference sequence). The CDR3 loop reads CASSYEGVSETF. DNA of the CDR3: TGTGCCAGCAGCTATGAAGGGGTGTCGGAAACCTTC.

The genes are TRBV25-1 and TRBJ2-1, with 11 nucleotides matching TRBD2. The CDR3 totals 14 residues. V lost 5 bases to trimming and J lost 4 bases; unmatched junction nucleotides: 1. CDR1 MGHDK and CDR2 SYGVNS come from the germline V gene. The CDR3 is CASSLAGGYNEQFF. The CDR3 region has the DNA TGTGCCAGCAGTTTAGCGGGAGGGTACAATGAGCAGTTCTTC. The whole variable domain, filled in from reference TRBV25-1 and TRBJ2-1, reads EADIYQTPRYLVIGTGKKITLECSQTMGHDKMYWYQQDPGMELHLIHYSYGVNSTEKGDLSSESTVSRIRTEHFPLTLESARPSHTSQYLCASSLAGGYNEQFFGPGTRLTVL.

V is TRBV15 and J is TRBJ2-5; a weak D match, TRBD1 (5 bases). The germline V gene encodes CDR1 LNHNV and CDR2 YYDKDF (reference sequence). This CDR3 spans 13 amino acids. Trimming left V 1 base short and J 5 bases short, with 8 bases between. The CDR3: CATSRGGRETQYF. CDR3 nucleotide sequence: TGTGCCACCAGCAGAGGGGGCCGGGAGACCCAGTACTTC.

The chain is built from TRBV19 and TRBJ2-7, with 8 bases identical to TRBD1. The germline gives CDR1 LNHDA, CDR2 SQIVND (reference sequence). Germline trimming cut 4 bases from V and 1 base from J; bases unmatched to any gene: 9. The CDR3 is 16 residues long. The CDR3 nucleotides read TGTGCCAGTAGTAGGACAGGGCGAGGATTTTCCTACGAGCAGTACTTC. Its protein is CASSRTGRGFSYEQYF.

This clone was detected only once. The rearrangement links TRBV30 to TRBJ1-1, with D maybe TRBD1 (6 bases). The CDR3 runs 13 residues. Germline-derived CDR1 and CDR2 are GTSNPN and SVGIG (reference sequence). Deletions cut 5 bases from V and 4 bases from J, with 14 bases between. This CDR3 is CAWGTETGTEAFF. CDR3 in DNA: TGTGCCTGGGGAACCGAGACAGGCACTGAAGCTTTCTTT.

The chain combines TRBV2 with TRBJ2-7; possible D gene TRBD2, 6 bases. Germline lookup yields CDR1 SNHLY and CDR2 FYNNEI. This CDR3 has 12 amino acids. The V end lost 4 bases, the J end lost 7 bases, and 11 bases lay between the germline ends. CDR3 protein: CASSVRDREQYF. CDR3 in DNA: TGTGCCAGCAGTGTGCGGGACCGAGAGCAGTACTTC.

The chain combines TRBV30 with TRBJ1-2; a possible D gene is TRBD1 (6 bases). Trimming cost V 0 bases and J 4 bases, with 15 bases left between them. Germline values: CDR1 GTSNPN, CDR2 SVGIG (reference sequence). This CDR3 region has 15 residues. The CDR3 region is CAWSVWGHLTYGYTF. The DNA for the CDR3 is TGTGCCTGGAGTGTATGGGGACACCTAACCTATGGCTACACCTTC.

The CDR3 region has the DNA TGTGCCAGCAGTGCTAGCGGGAGCTCCTACAATGAGCAGTTCTTC. This gives the protein CASSASGSSYNEQFF. The V and J genes are TRBV9 and TRBJ2-1, with TRBD2 identical over 10 bases. The CDR3 extends over 15 amino acids. Looked up from germline, CDR1 is SGDLS and CDR2 is YYNGEE. V trimming: 5 bases; J trimming: 0 bases; junction bases outside the gene matches: 2.

The chain combines TRBV10-1 with TRBJ2-2; 9 bases align to TRBD2. The germline V gene encodes CDR1 WNHNN and CDR2 SYGVQD (reference sequence). The trim removed 8 bases at V and 5 bases at J, leaving 9 bases unmatched. The CDR3 consists of 15 residues. The CDR3, as DNA: TGCGCCAGCCAGCCGGGGCTAGCGGGGACCGGGGAGCTGTTTTTT. Protein sequence: CASQPGLAGTGELFF.

The gene calls are TRBV7-2 and TRBJ2-3; TRBD2 matches 13 bases. The junction had 3 bases not matched to a gene; V was cut back by 5 bases and J by 4 bases. The germline CDR1 and CDR2 sequences are SGHTA and FQGNSA. This CDR3 contains 15 residues. The CDR3 nucleotides are TGTGCCAGCAGCACTAGCGGGAGGGGTGCAGATACGCAGTATTTT. It is translated as CASSTSGRGADTQYF. The full variable domain, its missing parts supplied by reference TRBV7-2 and TRBJ2-3, is GAGVSQSPSNKVTEKGKDVELRCDPISGHTALYWYRQSLGQGLEFLIYFQGNSAPDKSGLPSDRFSAERTGGSVSTLTIQRTQQEDSAVYLCASSTSGRGADTQYFGPGTRLTVL.

The chain joins TRBV6-1 to TRBJ1-5, with TRBD1 as a possible D gene (5 bases). The CDR3 contains 14 residues. The germline V gene encodes CDR1 MNHNS and CDR2 SASEGT. Trimming removed 6 bases at V and 5 bases at J, with 14 bases between. CDR3 protein: CASRVRERDQPQHF. CDR3 nucleotides: TGTGCCAGCAGGGTCAGGGAACGGGATCAGCCCCAGCATTTT.

The chain joins TRBV27 to TRBJ1-1; D might be TRBD1 (5 bases). Germline-derived CDR1 and CDR2 are MNHEY and SMNVEV (reference sequence). The germline V and J ends were trimmed by 4 bases and 1 base, with 7 bases remaining between them. The CDR3 covers 13 residues. CDR3: CASSYQGNTEAFF. CDR3 coding DNA: TGTGCCAGCAGTTACCAGGGGAACACTGAAGCTTTCTTT.

DNA for the CDR3: TGTGCCAGCAGCTTAGGGGACTCCCGGTACTTC. Translating gives CASSLGDSRYF. The genes are TRBV5-5 and TRBJ2-5, with D tentatively TRBD2 (6 bases). The CDR3 consists of 11 residues. The ends were cut back, 2 bases at V and 13 bases at J, with 12 bases in the middle. Looked up from germline, CDR1 is SGHKS and CDR2 is YYEKEE (reference sequence).

This clone appeared once. The chain uses TRBV25-1 and TRBJ2-1, with D uncertain. The CDR3 covers 11 residues. In germline, CDR1 is MGHDK, CDR2 SYGVNS. Trimming removed 7 bases from V and 9 bases from J, with 10 bases in between. CDR3 sequence reads: CASNAWSEQFF. CDR3 nucleotide sequence: TGTGCCAGCAACGCTTGGAGTGAGCAGTTCTTC.